These T cell receptor beta chains were read from a single sample in a study of T cell repertoires in cytomegalovirus infection. TCRdb used MiXCR to reprocess the reads, holding one entry per CDR3 protein. The repertoire holds about 480,000 distinct CDR3 sequences, with 25% to 35% as singletons. No antigen has been assigned to these receptors. The specimen was cultured PBMCs, collected from culture after CMV antigen stimulation. All receptors derive from a human donor in good health (CMV status not recorded). Some clones in this sample may be carry-over from other donors' samples. Both conserved end residues are part of each CDR3. D genes are given only for firm matches. Only some rows state a clone size, as once, few, many or a class for expanded clones.

>NA|TRBJ2-1|NA|TRBV7-2
TGTGCCAGCAGCTTAGTGACCTCTGAACAGTTCTTC
CASSLVTSEQFF
>NA|TRBJ2-7|many|TRBV7-2
TGTGCCAGCAGCGCCTGGGGCGAGCAGTACTTC
CASSAWGEQYF
>TRBD2|TRBJ2-1|many|TRBV7-2
TGTGCCAGCAGCCCCAGAGGACTAGCGGGAGGAGACAATGAGCAGTTCTTC
CASSPRGLAGGDNEQFF
>TRBD1|TRBJ2-7|NA|TRBV25-1
TGTGCCAGCAGTGCCAGGGGGTCCTATTCCTCCTACGAGCAGTACTTC
CASSARGSYSSYEQYF
>TRBD2|TRBJ2-3|NA|TRBV6-2/TRBV6-3
TGTGCCAGCAGTTACCCACTACCGGGACTAGCGGGAGGAGCGGATACGCAGTATTTT
CASSYPLPGLAGGADTQYF
>NA|TRBJ1-1|NA|TRBV7-9
TGTGCCAGCAGCTTAGATGTTGCAGAAGAAGCTTTCTTT
CASSLDVAEEAFF
>NA|TRBJ1-1|many|TRBV7-2
TGTGCCAGCAGCTTGTTATCGAACACTGAAGCTTTCTTT
CASSLLSNTEAFF
>NA|TRBJ2-5|NA|TRBV7-6
TGTGCCAGCAGCTTATTCGCCCAAGAGACCCAGTACTTC
CASSLFAQETQYF
>NA|TRBJ1-5|few|TRBV12-3/TRBV12-4
TGTGCCAGCAGTTGGTTGTCACAGTCGAGCAATCAGCCCCAGCATTTT
CASSWLSQSSNQPQHF
>TRBD1|TRBJ1-1|NA|TRBV6-6
TGTGCCAGCAGTACCCACAGGGGTGGGACTGAAGCTTTCTTT
CASSTHRGGTEAFF
>TRBD2|TRBJ2-1|many|TRBV7-2
TGTGCCAGCAGCTTAGTTACCGGGACTAGCGGGAGGGCCCTCGGGAATGAGCAGTTCTTC
CASSLVTGTSGRALGNEQFF
>NA|TRBJ2-4|NA|TRBV4-3
TGCGCCAGCAGCCAAGATTTTGGGAACATTCAGTACTTC
CASSQDFGNIQYF
>TRBD1|TRBJ1-6|once|TRBV6-5
TGTGCCAGCAGCCGACAGGGAGATAATTCACCCCTCCACTTT
CASSRQGDNSPLHF
>NA|TRBJ2-1|NA|TRBV19
TGTGCCAGTAGTATGGGGGAAAGCTCCTACAATGAGCAGTTCTTC
CASSMGESSYNEQFF
>NA|TRBJ1-2|many|TRBV7-2
TGTGCCAGCAGCTTAGCGATGGATAACTATGGCTACACCTTC
CASSLAMDNYGYTF
>TRBD1|TRBJ1-5|NA|TRBV7-9
TGTGCCAGCAGCAGAACAGGGGCGGGCAATCAGCCCCAGCATTTT
CASSRTGAGNQPQHF
>TRBD2|TRBJ2-1|NA|TRBV7-9
TGTGCCAGCAGCTTAATGACTAGCGGGAGTCCAGAAGAGCAGTTCTTC
CASSLMTSGSPEEQFF
>TRBD1|TRBJ1-1|NA|TRBV14
TGTGCCAGCAGCCAAGATAACAGGGGGAGGACTGAAGCTTTCTTT
CASSQDNRGRTEAFF
>NA|TRBJ2-1|NA|TRBV6-5
TGTGCCAGCAGTTACTGGGGCGATGACAATGAGCAGTTCTTC
CASSYWGDDNEQFF
>TRBD1|TRBJ1-1|many|TRBV12-3/TRBV12-4
TGTGCCAGCAGCCGTTGGACAGGAGAAGCTTTCTTT
CASSRWTGEAFF
>NA|TRBJ1-2|few|TRBV18
TGTGCCAGCTCACCTTTACCGCAGGGCCTAAACTATGGCTACACCTTC
CASSPLPQGLNYGYTF
>NA|TRBJ1-2|few|TRBV7-2
TGTGCCAGCAGCTTAGGACGGGGCGATCTGTATGGCTACACCTTC
CASSLGRGDLYGYTF
>TRBD2|TRBJ2-3|NA|TRBV5-5
TGTGCCAGCAGCCGGGAGGTGCGGCTACGAGATACGCAGTATTTT
CASSREVRLRDTQYF
>NA|TRBJ2-7|NA|TRBV28
TGTGCCAGCAGGGAAAAACCGGGTCTCTCGGAGCAGTACTTC
CASREKPGLSEQYF
>TRBD1|TRBJ2-7|NA|TRBV4-3
TGCGCCAGCAGCCACCCAATCCGGGGACAGGGTAACGAGCAGTACTTC
CASSHPIRGQGNEQYF
>NA|TRBJ1-2|few|TRBV7-9
TGTGCCAGCAGCTTAGGACACGGGAACTATGGCTACACCTTC
CASSLGHGNYGYTF
>NA|TRBJ1-3|NA|TRBV20-1
TGCAGTGCTAGTCAGGGCGGGGGAAACACCATATATTTT
CSASQGGGNTIYF
>NA|TRBJ1-6|few|TRBV11-2
TGTGCCAGCAGCTTCGGCGAAGGGACGCTCGGCCCCCTCCACTTT
CASSFGEGTLGPLHF
>NA|TRBJ1-3|NA|TRBV10-3
TGTGCCGTCCGCATGACCGGAAACACCATATATTTT
CAVRMTGNTIYF
>TRBD2|TRBJ2-5|NA|TRBV7-8
TGTGCCAGCAGCTTGGGACTAGCGGGAGCGTACCAAGAGACCCAGTACTTC
CASSLGLAGAYQETQYF
>NA|TRBJ2-1|many|TRBV7-3
TGTGCCAGCAGCTTTTCCTACAATGAGCAGTTCTTC
CASSFSYNEQFF
>NA|TRBJ1-6|few|TRBV7-2
TGTGCCAGCAGCCCCGGGGGGAACGCTCTCCACTTT
CASSPGGNALHF
>TRBD1|TRBJ1-2|few|TRBV24-1
TGTGCCACCAGTGATCCGGGACAGGGCCGTGGCTACACCTTC
CATSDPGQGRGYTF
>NA|TRBJ1-1|many|TRBV7-8
TGTGCCAGCAGCTTGGTACAGGGTCCGAACACTGAAGCTTTCTTT
CASSLVQGPNTEAFF
>NA|TRBJ2-1|many|TRBV7-8
TGTGCCAGCAGACGGAGTCGGGGGAACTACAATGAGCAGTTCTTC
CASRRSRGNYNEQFF
>NA|TRBJ2-1|many|TRBV7-2
TGTGCCAGCAGTACGAGCTCCTACAATGAGCAGTTCTTC
CASSTSSYNEQFF
>TRBD2|TRBJ2-4|NA|TRBV5-6
TGTGCCAGCAGCCTGGGACTAGCGGAAAACATTCAGTACTTC
CASSLGLAENIQYF
>NA|TRBJ2-7|many|TRBV28
TGTGCCAGCAGCGGGGTCCCAAGGGGATCCGAGCAGTACTTC
CASSGVPRGSEQYF
>NA|TRBJ2-1|few|TRBV2
TGTGCCAGCTCGATTCTCGGACAGTCGCTTAATGAGCAGTTCTTC
CASSILGQSLNEQFF
>TRBD1|TRBJ2-5|NA|TRBV2
TGTGCCAGCAGCGGTTGGGACAGGGGAGGGCAAGAGACCCAGTACTTC
CASSGWDRGGQETQYF
>NA|TRBJ2-1|NA|TRBV5-4
TGTGCCAGCAGCTTAAAGGAGCCGGGGGAGCAGTTCTTC
CASSLKEPGEQFF
>NA|TRBJ2-1|many|TRBV7-6
TGTGCCAGCAGCTTAGCGTACACGGGGCGGGACAATGAGCAGTTCTTC
CASSLAYTGRDNEQFF